This T cell receptor (beta chain) comes out of a study of cytomegalovirus exposure and HLA in healthy donors. PCR was performed using 60 Vbeta and 13 Jbeta primers. Data came from immunoSEQ multiplex PCR; TCRdb stores just in-frame clones and leaves some out. The profile shows 150,000 to 200,000 clones, roughly 70% of them singletons. In germline, CDR1 is MNHEY, CDR2 SMNVEV (reference sequence). Trimming took 6 bases from V and 5 from J, leaving 18 bases between them. CDR3 length: 15 residues. Notes on this clone: The antigen is unknown.

Whole-study results and caveats: In a later analysis, V- and J-gene trimming of beta chains associated with a DCLRE1C missense variant, replicated independently. Per a prior analysis, the majority of TCR beta V segments were productive roughly 90% or roughly 30% of the time. When the data were analyzed later, several of the most significant clusters appeared to be linked to common viral pathogens. In a later analysis, TCR association rates varied by HLA locus: DRB1 most, HLA-C fewest.

This receptor was obtained from a male donor in good health and CMV-seronegative. V is TRBV27 and J is TRBJ2-3, with D tentatively TRBD2 (5 bases). The sequenced sample was PBMCs. The CDR3: CASSSRLEGGDTQYF. For the CDR3, the DNA is TGTGCCAGCAGCTCGAGGTTAGAGGGTGGAGATACGCAGTATTTT.